One sample yielded the 26 T cell receptor beta chains listed below, sequenced in a study of graft-versus-host responses after intestinal transplantation. Using immunoSEQ multiplex PCR, the repertoire was profiled, and TCRdb retains in-frame clones only, with some absent. The profile covers about 97,000 clones, with around 90% appearing a single time and around 16% taken by the ten largest. The material was PBMCs, obtained around 450 days after intestinal transplant. These TCRs come from a human patient who received an intestinal transplant, so some T cells may come from the graft donor.

The rearrangement uses TRBV5-4 and TRBJ2-2; D uncertain. The germline CDR1 and CDR2 sequences are SGHNT and YYREEE (reference sequence). The V and J ends lost 5 bases and 7 bases respectively, with 15 bases between them. CDR3 size: 14 residues. The CDR3 region has the DNA TGTGCCAGCAGGTTAGACTCCTACGGCGGGGAGCTGTTTTTT. Its protein is CASRLDSYGGELFF.

The chain employs TRBV2 and TRBJ2-5; 8 positions match TRBD1. The better agreement between TRBJ2-7 and the DNA end casts doubt on the J call. The CDR3 totals 15 residues. The germline gives CDR1 SNHLY, CDR2 FYNNEI. The CDR3 sequence is CASSEVGTGYVEQYF. DNA for the CDR3: TGTGCCAGCAGTGAAGTCGGGACAGGTTACGTCGAGCAGTACTTC.

The rearrangement joins TRBV15 to TRBJ2-7, with TRBD1 matching 8 bases. Germline V gene data show CDR1 as LNHNV and CDR2 as YYDKDF (reference sequence). This CDR3 contains 14 residues. V lost 3 bases and J lost 2; bases outside the gene matches: 3. CDR3 in DNA: TGTGCCACCAGCAGCCCGGGACAGGCCTACGAGCAGTACTTC. Its protein is CATSSPGQAYEQYF.

This rearrangement joins TRBV9 to TRBJ2-7; 9 nucleotides align to TRBD1. CDR3 size: 14 residues. The J segment lost 3 bases and the V segment lost 4 bases, leaving 5 bases of the junction unmatched. CDR1 and CDR2 from the germline V gene are SGDLS and YYNGEE. The CDR3 nucleotides are TGTGCCAGCAGCCCCCGACAGGGGGGCTACGAGCAGTACTTC. Its protein product is CASSPRQGGYEQYF. Variable domain in full (rest from reference TRBV9 and TRBJ2-7): DSGVTQTPKHLITATGQRVTLRCSPRSGDLSVYWYQQSLDQGLQFLIQYYNGEERAKGNILERFSAQQFPDLHSELNLSSLELGDSALYFCASSPRQGGYEQYFGPGTRLTVT.

In its sample, this clone was seen once. The V gene is TRBV5-6, the J gene TRBJ1-1; no clear D. V was cut by 4 bases and J by 3 bases, with 10 bases left in between. CDR1 is SGHDT, CDR2 YYEEEE, per germline. CDR3 length equals 13 residues. CDR3 region: CASSPRAHTEAFF. CDR3 sequence (DNA): TGTGCCAGCAGCCCACGGGCCCACACTGAAGCTTTCTTT.

The CDR3 loop reads CASSIGTGPEKLFF. CDR3 coding DNA: TGTGCCAGTAGTATTGGGACAGGGCCAGAAAAACTGTTTTTT. The chain couples TRBV19 to TRBJ1-4; 9 bases agree with TRBD1. Trimming cost V 3 bases and J 8 bases; bases outside gene matches: 4. The CDR3 has 14 amino acids. Per the germline V gene, CDR1 is LNHDA and CDR2 is SQIVND (reference sequence).

This clone is a singleton in its sample. V and J are TRBV5-6 and TRBJ2-2; TRBD1 agrees at 10 bases. Per the germline V gene, CDR1 is SGHDT and CDR2 is YYEEEE. Trimming at V came to 4 bases and at J to 6 bases, leaving 9 bases not matched to a gene. The CDR3 is 16 residues long. This CDR3 is CASSTGGTGVSGELFF. CDR3 DNA: TGTGCCAGCAGCACCGGCGGGACAGGGGTCTCCGGGGAGCTGTTTTTT.

This clone turned up a few times. The V gene is TRBV9, the J gene TRBJ2-7; 9 bases are a match to TRBD1. The CDR3 extends over 14 amino acids. V was clipped by 3 bases and J by 4 bases; unmatched bases: 5. Germline V CDR1 and CDR2: SGDLS, YYNGEE. The CDR3, as DNA: TGTGCCAGCAGCGAGGGGGACAGGGTTTACGAGCAGTACTTC. The encoded protein is CASSEGDRVYEQYF.

This chain uses TRBV7-6 with TRBJ1-1; possible D gene TRBD1, 5 bases. Deletions cut 2 bases from V and 1 base from J, with 11 bases between. The CDR3 runs 15 residues. Per germline, CDR1 SGHVS and CDR2 FNYEAQ. Written as DNA, the CDR3 is TGTGCCAGCAGCTTAAGAGGGGCCCAGAACACTGAAGCTTTCTTT. It is translated as CASSLRGAQNTEAFF.

The CDR3 DNA is TGTGCCAGTAGGGCGGGATCCTACAATGAGCAGTTCTTC. This codes for CASRAGSYNEQFF. This chain uses TRBV19 with TRBJ2-1, with D perhaps matching TRBD2 (6 bases). The CDR3 consists of 13 residues. V lost 6 bases to trimming and J lost 1 base, with 7 bases between them. Germline CDR1 LNHDA, CDR2 SQIVND (reference sequence).

This chain joins TRBV4-1 and TRBJ1-5, with 7 bases identical to TRBD1. There are 19 residues in the CDR3. V dropped 0 bases and J dropped 0; count of bases not matched to a gene: 11. Germline V lookup: CDR1 MGHRA, CDR2 YSYEKL. CDR3 sequence reads: CASSQEGRGEAYSNQPQHF. The DNA for the CDR3 is TGCGCCAGCAGCCAAGAAGGCAGGGGGGAAGCGTATAGCAATCAGCCCCAGCATTTT.

V is TRBV25-1 and J is TRBJ2-7; no reliable D call. Trimming stripped 4 bases from V and 4 bases from J, with 8 bases between. The germline V gene encodes CDR1 MGHDK and CDR2 SYGVNS. This CDR3 spans 12 amino acids. CDR3 in DNA: TGTGCCAGCAGTGCAGACCATTACGAGCAGTACTTC. Protein: CASSADHYEQYF.

This chain links TRBV12-5 with TRBJ2-7, with 8 nucleotides matching TRBD1. This CDR3 region has 19 residues. V lost 0 bases to trimming and J lost 3 bases; unmatched junction nucleotides: 16. Germline CDR1 reads LGHNT; CDR2 reads FRNRAP. CDR3 nucleotide sequence: TGTGCTAGTGGTTTGGTAAGGGGCCCCGGGACAGGAGAAGACTACGAGCAGTACTTC. This encodes CASGLVRGPGTGEDYEQYF.

The chain links TRBV2 to TRBJ2-1; tentatively, D is TRBD1 (6 bases). Germline V lookup: CDR1 SNHLY, CDR2 FYNNEI. V shed 2 bases and J shed 5 bases, with 7 bases lying between them. This CDR3 is 13 amino acids long. The CDR3, as DNA: TGTGCCAGCAGTGAAACAGGGCACAATGAGCAGTTCTTC. Translation: CASSETGHNEQFF.

This clone was observed a few times. The chain combines TRBV7-9 with TRBJ1-5; TRBD1 is a possible D gene (5 bases). The CDR3 consists of 16 residues. V lost 7 bases to trimming and J lost 1 base, with 17 bases between them. Germline lookup yields CDR1 SEHNR and CDR2 FQNEAQ (reference sequence). This CDR3 reads CASTWGFGSSNQPQHF. The CDR3 nucleotides are TGTGCCAGCACCTGGGGGTTCGGGTCAAGCAATCAGCCCCAGCATTTT.

The gene calls are TRBV6-6 and TRBJ1-2; 12 bases align to TRBD1. Germline V CDR1 and CDR2: MNHNY, SVGAGI (reference sequence). V lost 7 bases, J lost 4 bases, and 10 bases stayed unmatched. CDR3 length: 16 residues. In DNA, the CDR3 is TGTGCCAGCATGGGGGGGACAGGGGGCCCACTCTATGGCTACACCTTC. It is translated as CASMGGTGGPLYGYTF.

This chain joins TRBV2 and TRBJ1-5; D not certain. Trimming took off 4 bases at V and 5 bases at J, with 12 bases between the two ends. CDR1 and CDR2 (germline): SNHLY, FYNNEI. This CDR3 is built from 14 residues. CDR3 amino acids: CASSGSTVDQPQHF. DNA of the CDR3: TGTGCCAGCAGTGGTTCGACGGTCGATCAGCCCCAGCATTTT.

This sequence joins TRBV6-1 and TRBJ2-3; D unresolved. Germline CDR1 reads MNHNS; CDR2 reads SASEGT. This CDR3 is built from 16 residues. The V end lost 0 bases, the J end lost 3 bases, and 13 bases lay between the germline ends. The CDR3 DNA reads TGTGCCAGCAGTGAAGCCGTCAATAGGAAAACAGATACGCAGTATTTT. It yields the protein CASSEAVNRKTDTQYF.

This clone was counted a single time. V is TRBV29-1 and J is TRBJ2-1; D is unclear. Trimming cost V 0 bases and J 0 bases, with 12 bases left between them. Per germline, CDR1 SQVTM and CDR2 ANQGSEA. This CDR3 has 16 amino acids. The CDR3 is CSVEDVEYSSYNEQFF. The CDR3 DNA follows: TGCAGCGTTGAAGATGTCGAATACTCCTCCTACAATGAGCAGTTCTTC.

As concerns this clone: A read error may produce the germline difference seen at one junction end. The chain recombines TRBV29-1 with TRBJ2-1; possible D gene TRBD2, 5 bases. Germline loops: CDR1 SQVTM, CDR2 ANQGSEA. The CDR3 covers 15 residues. The CDR3 region is CSVEGGGRSFNEQFF. The CDR3 coding sequence is TGCAGCGTTGAAGGTGGAGGCAGGTCCTTCAATGAGCAGTTCTTC.

J is TRBJ2-7 and V is TRBV29-1; D is uncertain. Trimming shortened V by 6 bases and J by 1 base, and 16 bases separated the two germline ends. The CDR3 sequence is 14 residues long. Per germline, CDR1 SQVTM and CDR2 ANQGSEA. The CDR3 sequence: CSVLLPDGSYEQYF. CDR3 sequence (DNA): TGCAGCGTCCTTTTACCGGACGGGTCCTACGAGCAGTACTTC.

This sequence joins TRBV5-6 and TRBJ1-6; 10 bases fit TRBD1. CDR3 length: 15 amino acids. Germline values: CDR1 SGHDT, CDR2 YYEEEE. The trim removed 3 bases at V and 9 bases at J, leaving 6 bases unmatched. The DNA for the CDR3 is TGTGCCAGCAGCTCAGGGACAGGGGTGGCTTCACCCCTCCACTTT. It yields the protein CASSSGTGVASPLHF. Filled out from reference TRBV5-6 and TRBJ1-6, the complete variable domain reads DAGVTQSPTHLIKTRGQQVTLRCSPKSGHDTVSWYQQALGQGPQFIFQYYEEEERQRGNFPDRFSGHQFPNYSSELNVNALLLGDSALYLCASSSGTGVASPLHFGNGTRLTVT.

The V and J genes are TRBV6-6 and TRBJ2-7; tentative D call: TRBD2 (5 bases). The V gene lost 2 bases and the J gene lost 2 bases, with 7 bases spanning the gap. The CDR3 consists of 13 residues. CDR1 MNHNY and CDR2 SVGAGI come from the germline V gene (reference sequence). CDR3 DNA sequence: TGTGCCAGCAGTTACAGCGGTCCCTACGAGCAGTACTTC. This translates into CASSYSGPYEQYF.

The chain links TRBV9 to TRBJ1-1, with D possibly being TRBD1 (5 bases). Germline V gene data show CDR1 as SGDLS and CDR2 as YYNGEE. With 1 base removed from V and 6 bases from J, the gap between germline ends came to 13 bases. This CDR3 region has 14 residues. This chain's CDR3 is CASSVFQGSAEAFF. DNA for the CDR3: TGTGCCAGCAGCGTATTTCAGGGATCGGCTGAAGCTTTCTTT.

The chain combines TRBV29-1 with TRBJ1-2, with a weak D call TRBD1 (5 bases). Trimming took off 4 bases at V and 8 bases at J, with 17 bases between the two ends. The length of the CDR3 is 13 residues. In germline, CDR1 is SQVTM, CDR2 ANQGSEA. The CDR3 here is CSVGQGVRGGYTF. The CDR3 DNA is TGCAGCGTTGGGCAGGGAGTACGTGGGGGCTACACCTTC.

V and J are TRBV5-1 and TRBJ2-7, with 7 bases fitting TRBD2. Per germline, CDR1 SGHRS and CDR2 YFSETQ. The CDR3 is 15 residues long. J was trimmed by 6 bases and V by 4 bases; bases with no gene match: 13. The CDR3 DNA sequence: TGCGCCAGCAGCCTGACCCGGGACTACAACGGCGAGCAGTACTTC. Residues: CASSLTRDYNGEQYF.